The sequence of this T cell receptor (beta chain) was determined in a study of blood T cell repertoires in COVID-19. As for the study in general: The United States, Italy and Spain provided the acute and convalescent COVID-19 samples.

The CDR3 has 12 residues. V lost 8 bases, J lost 7 bases, and 3 bases stayed unmatched. Germline lookup yields CDR1 SQVTM and CDR2 ANQGSEA. Enrolment of Seattle patients took place during active infection, and they were followed longitudinally. Original data processing: Counts of nucleated cells, estimated from reference gene primer amplification, were obtained. The protocol was immunoSEQ multiplex PCR, while the TCRdb copy is restricted to in-frame clones and leaves out a portion. V and J calls and clone size are those listed in that table; D and trimming were worked out from the DNA. The repertoire holds approximately 200,000 clones, with approximately 78% as singletons.

This receptor was obtained from an elderly woman with COVID-19, enrolled during active disease. The sample comprised peripheral blood. The J gene is TRBJ1-6, the V gene TRBV29-1; 9 bases are shared with TRBD1. In nucleotides, the CDR3 is TGCAGCACAGGGGGCCAGAATTCACCCCTCCACTTT. Its protein is CSTGGQNSPLHF.